This T cell receptor (beta chain) came from a study of T cell responses to AZD1222 COVID-19 vaccine. Study-level findings and limits: Baseline seropositivity characterized only a handful of AZD1222 recipients.

The method was immunoSEQ multiplex PCR; TCRdb's version includes in-frame clones alone and lacks a portion of them. The sample yields around 99,000 clones, 70% to 90% seen once. As to this clone: Its target is not known.

The germline V gene has CDR1 LNHNV and CDR2 YYDKDF (reference sequence). Trimming removed 2 bases from V and 7 bases from J; junction bases left unmatched: 6. The CDR3 is 14 residues long. Sequenced here: peripheral blood, sampled on day 0 of AZD1222 vaccination. The chain couples TRBV15 to TRBJ1-1, with 8 bases aligning to TRBD1. This clonotype was obtained from an adult in good health. The CDR3 reads CATSRRGQGGEAFF. As DNA, the CDR3 is TGTGCCACCAGCAGACGAGGACAGGGCGGTGAAGCTTTCTTT.